The source of this TCR beta chain is a study of T-cell reconstitution after alpha-beta-depleted transplantation in children. Study results and limitations: There were some patients whose high TCRbeta diversity at day 60 came from surviving recipient T cells and thymic progenitors. Once a year had passed after transplant, T-cell counts and diversity came mostly from newly produced T cells. There were reportedly several hundred expanded graft clones from which alpha-beta T cells came about two months after transplant.

V was cut by 3 bases and J by 3 bases, with 18 bases left in between. Germline V lookup: CDR1 SGHVS, CDR2 FQNEAQ. This CDR3 comprises 16 residues. A word on this clonotype: The antigen is undetermined.

As it was prepared, the TCRbeta library received unique molecular identifiers. One entry per CDR3 protein results from TCRdb running MiXCR on the PCR reads. There are under 850,000 distinct CDR3 sequences in the sample; under 15% occur only once, and 0.79% lies in the top ten. The chain employs TRBV7-8 and TRBJ2-7; D might be TRBD2 (6 bases). This sequence originates from a girl aged 2 to 9 with congenital amegakaryocytic thrombocytopenia, due to receive a stem cell transplant. The input for sequencing was PBMCs, taken before TCRalphabeta/CD19-depleted stem cell transplant. CDR3 residues: CASSFVSGVLNYEQYF. The CDR3 coding sequence is TGTGCCAGCAGCTTCGTTTCGGGAGTGTTAAACTACGAGCAGTACTTC.